The clone carrying this T cell receptor (beta chain) was counted between two and nine times. Unique molecular identifiers were incorporated into the prepared TCRbeta library. Using its own MiXCR run on the PCR reads, TCRdb lists one record per CDR3 protein. The table shows approximately 85,000 distinct CDR3 sequences, with 15% to 17% occurring only once. The data are from a study of T-cell reconstitution after alpha-beta-depleted transplantation in children. V dropped 3 bases and J dropped 7; count of bases not matched to a gene: 14. The CDR3 extends over 17 amino acids. Per germline, CDR1 LGHDT and CDR2 YNNKEL (reference sequence).

This sample comprised PBMCs, mostly from graft donor cells, obtained 180 days after TCRalphabeta/CD19-depleted stem cell transplant. The chain carries TRBV3-1 and TRBJ2-1; the match to TRBD2 covers 8 bases. This receptor was obtained from a male patient aged 2 to 9 who had a stem cell transplant for acute lymphoblastic leukemia, so the T cells may come from the graft donor. The CDR3 is CASSHRVGGGGRNEQFF. The CDR3 nucleotides read TGTGCCAGCAGCCACCGCGTAGGTGGCGGGGGGAGGAATGAGCAGTTCTTC.